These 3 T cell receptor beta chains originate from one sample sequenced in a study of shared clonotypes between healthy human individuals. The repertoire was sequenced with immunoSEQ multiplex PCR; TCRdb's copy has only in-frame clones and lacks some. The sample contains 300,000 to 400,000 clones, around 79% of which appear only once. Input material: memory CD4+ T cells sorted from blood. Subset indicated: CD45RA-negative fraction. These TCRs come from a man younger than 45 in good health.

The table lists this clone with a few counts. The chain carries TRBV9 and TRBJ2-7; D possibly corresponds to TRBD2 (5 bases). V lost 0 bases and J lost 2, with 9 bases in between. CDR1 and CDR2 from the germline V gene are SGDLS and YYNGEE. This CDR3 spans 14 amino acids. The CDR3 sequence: CASSVGPAAYEQYF. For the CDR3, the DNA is TGTGCCAGCAGCGTAGGACCAGCGGCCTACGAGCAGTACTTC.

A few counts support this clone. Written as DNA, the CDR3 is TGTGCCAGCTCACAAGGGATCAACACTGAAGCTTTCTTT. Its translation: CASSQGINTEAFF. V is TRBV18 and J is TRBJ1-1, with D hard to call. V was clipped by 4 bases and J by 2 bases, with 8 bases between them. This CDR3 has 13 amino acids. Germline CDR1 reads KGHSH; CDR2 reads LQKENI.

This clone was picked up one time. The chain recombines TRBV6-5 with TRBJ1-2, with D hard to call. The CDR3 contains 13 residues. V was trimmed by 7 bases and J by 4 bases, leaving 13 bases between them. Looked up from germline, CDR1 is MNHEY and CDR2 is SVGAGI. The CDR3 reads CASTKGRSYGYTF. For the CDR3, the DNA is TGTGCCAGCACCAAAGGCCGGAGCTATGGCTACACCTTC.